This is a list of T cell receptor beta chains from one sample in a study of preoperative IRX-2 immunotherapy in early breast cancer. Profiling relied on immunoSEQ multiplex PCR, and the TCRdb table lists in-frame clones only, not all of them. Of about 89,000 clones in the sample, 86% are singletons; the top ten hold roughly 2%. This specimen was tumor tissue, taken after IRX-2 immunotherapy. The receptors were gathered from a human donor with breast cancer. Each CDR3 is given with its conserved first and last residue. Each record gives: clone size, J gene, D gene, V gene, CDR3 protein, CDR3 DNA. A D gene is named only where the DNA matches it firmly. Size values are once, few and many counts, or a class for expanded clones, and some rows have none.

size: -; J: TRBJ2-7; D: -; V: TRBV5-1; CDR3: CASSTSGAGSYEQYF; DNA: TGCGCCAGCAGCACTTCAGGAGCGGGCTCCTACGAGCAGTACTTC
size: -; J: TRBJ2-7; D: -; V: TRBV6-8; CDR3: CASSYNSGTLSYEQYF; DNA: TGTGCCAGCAGTTACAATTCCGGGACACTTTCCTACGAGCAGTACTTC
size: -; J: TRBJ1-5; D: -; V: TRBV28; CDR3: CASMTGPTLGAQHF; DNA: TGTGCCAGCATGACAGGCCCCACACTCGGGGCCCAGCATTTT
size: -; J: TRBJ2-2; D: -; V: TRBV7-4; CDR3: CASRHTGGPGELFF; DNA: TGTGCCAGCAGGCATACCGGGGGACCAGGGGAGCTGTTTTTT
size: -; J: TRBJ2-2; D: -; V: TRBV6-8; CDR3: CASSHPAGELFF; DNA: TGTGCCAGCTCTCATCCTGCAGGGGAGCTGTTTTTT
size: -; J: TRBJ1-2; D: -; V: TRBV5-1; CDR3: CASSLHTGNNYGYTF; DNA: TGCGCCAGCAGCTTGCATACCGGGAATAACTATGGCTACACCTTC
size: few; J: TRBJ2-5; D: TRBD1; V: TRBV19; CDR3: CASSFLGQGTETQYF; DNA: TGTGCCAGTAGTTTCCTGGGACAGGGGACAGAGACCCAGTACTTC
size: -; J: TRBJ1-2; D: TRBD1; V: TRBV7-6; CDR3: CASSLAAPGTGYGYTF; DNA: TGTGCCAGCAGCTTAGCGGCACCCGGGACAGGGTATGGCTACACCTTC
size: -; J: TRBJ2-7; D: TRBD2; V: TRBV18; CDR3: CASSPTSGSSYEQYF; DNA: TGTGCCAGCTCCCCCACTAGCGGGAGCTCCTACGAGCAGTACTTC
size: once; J: TRBJ2-2; D: -; V: TRBV18; CDR3: CASSPNRGNTGELFF; DNA: TGTGCCAGCTCACCGAATCGGGGGAACACCGGGGAGCTGTTTTTT
size: once; J: TRBJ2-5; D: -; V: TRBV30; CDR3: CAWSASPGDLETQYF; DNA: TGTGCCTGGAGCGCCTCCCCAGGGGATCTGGAGACCCAGTACTTC
size: -; J: TRBJ1-1; D: -; V: TRBV5-1; CDR3: CASSLQRPNTEAFF; DNA: TGCGCCAGCAGCCTACAAAGACCGAACACTGAAGCTTTCTTT
size: -; J: TRBJ1-2; D: -; V: TRBV6-8; CDR3: CASSGRGGANYGYTF; DNA: TGTGCCAGCAGTGGCCGGGGGGGGGCGAACTATGGCTACACCTTC
size: -; J: TRBJ2-7; D: TRBD1; V: TRBV28; CDR3: CASSSGQAGGYF; DNA: TGTGCCAGCAGTTCAGGACAGGCTGGAGGATACTTC
size: -; J: TRBJ2-7; D: -; V: TRBV19; CDR3: CATQQEGSQQYF; DNA: TGTGCCACCCAGCAGGAGGGTTCCCAGCAGTACTTC
size: once; J: TRBJ2-2; D: -; V: TRBV19; CDR3: CASKSATNTGELFF; DNA: TGTGCCAGTAAATCGGCGACGAACACCGGGGAGCTGTTTTTT
size: -; J: TRBJ2-1; D: TRBD2; V: TRBV7-8; CDR3: CASSLEFQAGANEQFF; DNA: TGTGCCAGCAGCTTAGAATTTCAAGCGGGGGCAAATGAGCAGTTCTTC
size: -; J: TRBJ2-3; D: -; V: TRBV19; CDR3: CASSTGTSTDTQYF; DNA: TGTGCCAGTAGCACCGGGACTAGCACAGATACGCAGTATTTT
size: -; J: TRBJ1-2; D: -; V: TRBV6-8; CDR3: CASSYPTLDYGYTF; DNA: TGTGCCAGCAGTTACCCGACACTGGACTATGGCTACACCTTC
size: -; J: TRBJ1-5; D: TRBD1; V: TRBV6-8; CDR3: CASSFGQVRNQPQHF; DNA: TGTGCCAGCAGTTTCGGACAGGTGAGAAATCAGCCCCAGCATTTT
size: once; J: TRBJ2-7; D: -; V: TRBV19; CDR3: CASSLGANSYEQYF; DNA: TGTGCCAGTAGTTTGGGAGCCAACTCCTACGAGCAGTACTTC
size: -; J: TRBJ1-1; D: -; V: TRBV18; CDR3: CASSPKVSEAFF; DNA: TGTGCCAGCTCACCAAAGGTATCTGAAGCTTTCTTT
size: -; J: TRBJ2-5; D: -; V: TRBV18; CDR3: CASSPRNTAGEETQYF; DNA: TGTGCCAGCTCACCACGGAATACAGCAGGAGAAGAGACCCAGTACTTC